The T cell receptor beta chain under discussion was sequenced for a study of metastatic and nonmetastatic thyroid tumors. This clone was recorded a few times. At one end, the junction sequence differs from germline, possibly due to a read error. Every patient was untreated before thyroid surgery. TCRdb re-called clones via MiXCR from the PCR reads. This sample has 35,000 to 45,000 clones, with about 3.3% found just once. Germline V gives CDR1 MNHEY, CDR2 SVGAGI. This CDR3 region has 15 residues. Sequenced: blood. This chain connects TRBV6-5 to TRBJ1-3; D perhaps matches TRBD1 (6 bases). This TCR was sampled from a female donor with papillary thyroid cancer or a benign thyroid nodule (not recorded which). Some clones in this sample may be carry-over from other donors' samples. The CDR3 protein is CAGSYPGDTGNTIYF. The CDR3 region has the DNA TGTGCCGGCAGTTACCCCGGGGACACCGGAAACACCATATATTTT.